The 18 T cell receptor beta chains given below trace back to one sample, sequenced in a study of PD-L1 blockade in urothelial cancer. As for time point: pretreatment peripheral blood. Data came from immunoSEQ multiplex PCR; TCRdb stores just in-frame clones and leaves some out. The sample lists roughly 54,000 clones, approximately 88% seen once, with over 12% in the top ten. Specimen: PBMCs, collected around atezolizumab (anti-PD-L1) treatment. The origin of the receptors is a woman aged 55-69 years with urothelial cancer.

The V and J genes are TRBV5-4 and TRBJ2-2, with unresolved D. CDR3 size: 16 residues. V was shortened by 1 base and J by 0 bases, with 10 bases between the two germline ends. Germline CDR1 is SGHNT and CDR2 is YYREEE (reference sequence). This CDR3 reads CASSLYIVANTGELFF. For the CDR3, the DNA is TGTGCCAGCAGCTTGTATATCGTCGCGAACACCGGGGAGCTGTTTTTT.

This clone came up once. The CDR3 loop is CASSVSGRGSTDTQYF. Here the CDR3 DNA reads TGTGCCAGCAGTGTTAGCGGGAGAGGGAGCACAGATACGCAGTATTTT. This chain joins TRBV6-4 and TRBJ2-3; 9 bases are shared with TRBD2. CDR1 MRHNA and CDR2 SNTAGT come from the germline V gene. The CDR3 has 16 amino acids. J gave up 0 bases and V 4 bases, and 5 bases lay outside the gene matches.

The rearrangement uses TRBV6-5 and TRBJ2-7, with D perhaps matching TRBD1 (6 bases). This CDR3 has 13 residues. V shed 6 bases and J shed 5 bases, with 14 bases lying between them. Germline loops: CDR1 MNHEY, CDR2 SVGAGI. CDR3 in amino acids: CASRTTGFHEQYF. The CDR3 DNA reads TGTGCCAGCAGGACCACAGGGTTCCACGAGCAGTACTTC.

The chain couples TRBV18 to TRBJ2-7; TRBD2 matches 8 bases. The CDR3 is 15 amino acids. Germline V CDR1 and CDR2: KGHSH, LQKENI. After removal of 4 bases from V and 6 bases from J, the junction contained 11 bases not matched to a gene. CDR3 DNA sequence: TGTGCCAGCTCACTGCCGGGACTAGTATTTGGCGAGCAGTACTTC. Its protein is CASSLPGLVFGEQYF.

The chain joins TRBV7-2 to TRBJ1-4; D is possibly TRBD1 (6 bases). V was pared by 3 bases and J by 7 bases, with 15 bases between. Germline V gene data show CDR1 as SGHTA and CDR2 as FQGNSA. The CDR3 covers 15 residues. CDR3 loop: CASSLEGGWAEKLFF. CDR3 bases: TGTGCCAGCAGCTTGGAGGGGGGGTGGGCTGAAAAACTGTTTTTT.

The genes are TRBV29-1 and TRBJ1-1; TRBD1 matches at 10 bases. Trimming at V came to 5 bases and at J to 2 bases, leaving 2 bases not matched to a gene. Germline assignment: CDR1 SQVTM and CDR2 ANQGSEA. CDR3 length: 13 amino acids. Here the CDR3 DNA reads TGCAGCGTTTGGGACAGGGGAAACACTGAAGCTTTCTTT. Translation gives CSVWDRGNTEAFF. The whole variable domain, filled in from reference TRBV29-1 and TRBJ1-1, reads SAVISQKPSRDICQRGTSLTIQCQVDSQVTMMFWYRQQPGQSLTLIATANQGSEATYESGFVIDKFPISRPNLTFSTLTVSNMSPEDSSIYLCSVWDRGNTEAFFGQGTRLTVV.

This clone showed up just a few times. This chain connects TRBV7-7 to TRBJ2-2, with D tentatively TRBD1 (5 bases). V was cut by 5 bases and J by 10 bases, with 8 bases left in between. This CDR3 comprises 11 residues. Germline V gene data show CDR1 as SSHAT and CDR2 as FNYEAQ (reference sequence). For the CDR3, the DNA is TGTGCCAGCAGCCCTGGACAGGAGCTGTTTTTT. Amino acids: CASSPGQELFF. The full variable domain, with the rest looked up from reference TRBV7-7 and TRBJ2-2, is GAGVSQSPRYKVTKRGQDVTLRCDPISSHATLYWYQQALGQGPEFLTYFNYEAQPDKSGLPSDRFSAERPEGSISTLTIQRTEQRDSAMYRCASSPGQELFFGEGSRLTVL.

This rearrangement joins TRBV11-3 to TRBJ2-1, with 8 bases fitting TRBD1. CDR3 length: 16 amino acids. The V and J ends lost 2 bases and 6 bases, in that order; junction bases with no gene match: 9. Per the germline V gene, CDR1 is SGHNT and CDR2 is YENEEA. CDR3 loop: CASSLQAGQALNEQFF. The CDR3 DNA is TGTGCCAGCAGCTTACAGGCGGGACAGGCCCTCAATGAGCAGTTCTTC.

The rearrangement links TRBV19 to TRBJ1-1; weak D call: TRBD1 (6 bases). Germline values: CDR1 LNHDA, CDR2 SQIVND (reference sequence). The CDR3 loop spans 16 amino acids. V was cut by 3 bases and J by 4 bases, with 18 bases left in between. CDR3 sequence (DNA): TGTGCCAGTAGTATCTTAACGCAGGGGTTTGTCACTGAAGCTTTCTTT. Protein: CASSILTQGFVTEAFF.

In this sample, this clone turned up a few times. The CDR3 DNA follows: TGCGCCAGCAGCCGAGGAGCGGGAGGGCACTACGAGCAGTACTTC. Amino acids: CASSRGAGGHYEQYF. The chain couples TRBV4-3 to TRBJ2-7, with 10 bases aligning to TRBD2. V shed 4 bases, J shed 3 bases, and the junction held 6 bases outside the gene matches. Germline V CDR1 and CDR2: LGHNA, YSLEER. This CDR3 spans 15 amino acids.

This chain uses TRBV2 with TRBJ2-2; 10 positions match TRBD2. Germline CDR1 and CDR2: SNHLY and FYNNEI. This CDR3 is built from 15 residues. Trimming removed 7 bases from V and 8 bases from J; junction bases left unmatched: 10. The CDR3 nucleotides are TGTGCCAGCAAAGTGACTAGCGGGTTAGGAGGGGAGCTGTTTTTT. Translation gives CASKVTSGLGGELFF.

The rearrangement uses TRBV27 and TRBJ2-7; TRBD2 might be the D (5 bases). The CDR3 sequence is 14 residues long. Trimming shortened V by 2 bases and J by 2 bases, and 10 bases separated the two germline ends. Germline V gives CDR1 MNHEY, CDR2 SMNVEV (reference sequence). DNA for the CDR3: TGTGCCAGCAGTTTAAGCGGCACTACCTACGAGCAGTACTTC. This codes for CASSLSGTTYEQYF.

The table lists this clone with a few counts. The junction departs from the called germline gene at one end, perhaps through a read error. CDR3 amino acids: CASSPRGQGARRF. The CDR3 coding sequence is TGTGCCAGCAGTCCCAGGGGACAGGGGGCGAGACGGTTC. The chain recombines TRBV27 with TRBJ1-2; 12 nucleotides agree with TRBD1. Germline V gene sequence: CDR1 MNHEY, CDR2 SMNVEV (reference sequence). This CDR3 has 13 amino acids.

The gene calls are TRBV4-2 and TRBJ2-5, with D tentatively TRBD2 (7 bases). This CDR3 is built from 15 residues. The germline CDR1 and CDR2 sequences are LGHNA and YNFKEQ. Trimming shortened V by 5 bases and J by 3 bases, and 16 bases separated the two germline ends. Written as DNA, the CDR3 is TGTGCCAGCAGCTCCGAAGGGGGGGCCAAAGAGACCCAGTACTTC. The encoded protein is CASSSEGGAKETQYF.

V gene TRBV7-2 combines with J gene TRBJ2-3; 7 bases fit TRBD1. V lost 0 bases, J lost 2 bases, and 2 bases stayed unmatched. In germline, CDR1 is SGHTA, CDR2 FQGNSA. The CDR3 length is 15 residues. The CDR3 loop reads CASSLATGYTDTQYF. CDR3 nucleotide sequence: TGTGCCAGCAGCTTAGCGACAGGGTACACAGATACGCAGTATTTT.

The chain combines TRBV19 with TRBJ2-2; maybe TRBD1 (6 bases). CDR3 size: 17 residues. Germline CDR1 reads LNHDA; CDR2 reads SQIVND (reference sequence). Trimming stripped 6 bases from V and 1 base from J, with 18 bases between. The CDR3 is CASRGQRVVENTGELFF. Written as DNA, the CDR3 is TGTGCCAGTAGAGGACAGAGGGTGGTAGAGAACACCGGGGAGCTGTTTTTT.

The CDR3 sequence: CASSITGGSTDTQYF. The CDR3 region has the DNA TGTGCCAGTAGTATTACAGGGGGTAGTACAGATACGCAGTATTTT. V is TRBV19 and J is TRBJ2-3; 8 positions match TRBD1. The CDR3 runs to 15 residues. Germline-derived CDR1 and CDR2 are LNHDA and SQIVND (reference sequence). Trimming at V came to 3 bases and at J to 3 bases, leaving 5 bases not matched to a gene.

The V call is TRBV5-1, the J call TRBJ1-1; 11 bases align to TRBD1. Losses at the gene ends were 2 bases for V and 4 bases for J; bases not matched to a gene: 1. CDR1 and CDR2 (germline): SGHRS, YFSETQ. The CDR3 is 14 amino acids. The CDR3 protein is CASSFGTGGTEAFF. The CDR3 DNA sequence: TGCGCCAGCAGCTTCGGGACAGGGGGCACTGAAGCTTTCTTT.